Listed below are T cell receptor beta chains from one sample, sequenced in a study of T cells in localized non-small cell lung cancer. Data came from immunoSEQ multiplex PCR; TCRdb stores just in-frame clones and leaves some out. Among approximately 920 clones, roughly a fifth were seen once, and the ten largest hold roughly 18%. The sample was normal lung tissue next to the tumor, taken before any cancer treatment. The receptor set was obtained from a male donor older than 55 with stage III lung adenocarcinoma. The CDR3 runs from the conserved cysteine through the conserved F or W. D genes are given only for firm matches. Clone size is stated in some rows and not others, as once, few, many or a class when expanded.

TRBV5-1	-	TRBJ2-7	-	TGCGCCAGCAGTCCCGAGGGCAGGGATAACGAGCAGTACTTC	CASSPEGRDNEQYF
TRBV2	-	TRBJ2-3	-	TGTGCCAGCAGCTCCGGGGCAGATACGCAGTATTTT	CASSSGADTQYF
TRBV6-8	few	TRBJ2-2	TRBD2	TGTGCCACCCGTAGCGGGGATTTGTCCACCGGGGAGCTGTTTTTT	CATRSGDLSTGELFF
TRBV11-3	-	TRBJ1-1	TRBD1	TGTGCCAGCAGCTTGTCCGACAGGGGGCACGCTGAAGCTTTCTTT	CASSLSDRGHAEAFF
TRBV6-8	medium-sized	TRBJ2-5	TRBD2	TGTGCCAGCAGTTACGTAAACGGGGGGGCCGATCAAGAGACCCAGTACTTC	CASSYVNGGADQETQYF
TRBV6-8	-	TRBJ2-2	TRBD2	TGTGCCAGCAGGCCTAGCGGGGAGACCGGGGAGCTGTTTTTT	CASRPSGETGELFF
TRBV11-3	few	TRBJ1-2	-	TGTGCCAGCAGCCCCGGGGGTACCCACTATGGCTACACCTTC	CASSPGGTHYGYTF
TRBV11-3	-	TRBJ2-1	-	TGTGCCAGCAGCTTCGACCAAGACTACAATGAGCAGTTCTTC	CASSFDQDYNEQFF
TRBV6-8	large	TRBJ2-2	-	TGTGCCAGCAGCTCTACCCCGACCGGGGAGCTGTTTTTT	CASSSTPTGELFF
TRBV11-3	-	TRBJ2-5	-	TGTGCCAGCAGCGGCGCAGGACTCCAAGAGACCCAGTACTTC	CASSGAGLQETQYF
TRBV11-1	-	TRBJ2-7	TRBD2	TGTGCCAGCAGTTTGACTAGCGGGAGTCTCCACGAGCAGTACTTC	CASSLTSGSLHEQYF
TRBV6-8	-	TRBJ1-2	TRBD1	TGTGCCAGCAGTTCCACTCGACAGGGGAGCTATGGCTACACCTTC	CASSSTRQGSYGYTF
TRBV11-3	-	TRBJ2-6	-	TGTGCCAGCAGCCCGGACCGTGGGGCCAACGTCCTGACTTTC	CASSPDRGANVLTF
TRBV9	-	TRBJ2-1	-	TGTGCCAGCAGCTCAAGTATGGAGGGGGAGCCCCTTAACAATGAGCAGTTCTTC	CASSSSMEGEPLNNEQFF
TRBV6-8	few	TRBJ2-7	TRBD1	TGTGCCAGCAGCCGACAGGGGTCCTACGAGCAGTACTTC	CASSRQGSYEQYF
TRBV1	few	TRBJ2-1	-	TGCGCCAGCAGCCAATTTTGGGGCGGGAGCCCTTACAATGAGCAGTTCTTC	CASSQFWGGSPYNEQFF
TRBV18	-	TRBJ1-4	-	TGTGCCAGCTCACCACGGGATGAAAAACTGTTTTTT	CASSPRDEKLFF
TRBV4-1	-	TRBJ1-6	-	TGCGCCAGCAGCCAAGATCAGGGAATGCTCTATTCACCCCTCCACTTT	CASSQDQGMLYSPLHF
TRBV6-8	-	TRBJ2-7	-	TGTGCCAGCAGTTACGGTCCCGGTCGGGCGGAGTACTTC	CASSYGPGRAEYF
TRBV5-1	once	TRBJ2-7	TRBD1	TGCGCCAGCAGCTTGGAGGGTGGGACAGGGGCCTCCTACGAGCAGTACTTC	CASSLEGGTGASYEQYF
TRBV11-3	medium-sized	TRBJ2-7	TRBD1	TGTGCCAGCAGCCTCGGGACAGCCCTCTACGAGCAGTACTTC	CASSLGTALYEQYF
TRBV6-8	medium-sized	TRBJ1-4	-	TGTGCCAGCAGGGCGGGGGAGATGGGCGAAAAACTGTTTTTT	CASRAGEMGEKLFF
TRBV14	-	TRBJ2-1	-	TGTGCCAGCAGTCCTACATATGTTGCGGACAGCTCCTACAATGAGCAGTTCTTC	CASSPTYVADSSYNEQFF
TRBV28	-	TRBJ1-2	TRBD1	TGTGCCAGCAGTGAGGGACAGCCTAACTATGGCTACACCTTC	CASSEGQPNYGYTF
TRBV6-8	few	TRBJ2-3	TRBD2	TGTGCCAGCAGTGACCAAGCGGGGGGATCAGATACGCAGTATTTT	CASSDQAGGSDTQYF
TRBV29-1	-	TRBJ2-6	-	TGCAGCGTGGCAGGGGCTGGGGCCAACGTCCTGACTTTC	CSVAGAGANVLTF
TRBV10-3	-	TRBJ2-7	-	TGTGCCATCAGTGAGGGAGCTAACTACGAGCAGTACTTC	CAISEGANYEQYF
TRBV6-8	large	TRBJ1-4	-	TGTGCCAGCAGCCTCGGTGCAACTAATGAAAAACTGTTTTTT	CASSLGATNEKLFF
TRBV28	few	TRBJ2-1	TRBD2	TGTGCCAGCAGACATCTAGCGGGAGAAAGGGGTGAGCAGTTCTTC	CASRHLAGERGEQFF
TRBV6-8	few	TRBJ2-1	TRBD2	TGTGCCAGCAGTCCCCTAGCGGGGGGGTACAATGAGCAGTTCTTC	CASSPLAGGYNEQFF
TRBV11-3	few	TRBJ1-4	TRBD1	TGTGCCAGCAGCCTCTTAGCGGACAGGGGTAATGAAAAACTGTTTTTT	CASSLLADRGNEKLFF
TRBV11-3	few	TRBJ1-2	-	TGTGCCAGCAGCTTTAGTATGACCGACTGGGATGGCTACACCTTC	CASSFSMTDWDGYTF
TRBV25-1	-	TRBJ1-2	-	TGTGCCAGCAGGAACCGGAGCTACGGCTACACCTTC	CASRNRSYGYTF
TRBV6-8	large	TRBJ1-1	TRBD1	TGTGCCAGCAAAACACAGGGGTTGAACACTGAAGCTTTCTTT	CASKTQGLNTEAFF
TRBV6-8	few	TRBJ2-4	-	TGTGCCAGCAGTAACGGGCAACCCGGGCAGGTCATTCAGTACTTC	CASSNGQPGQVIQYF
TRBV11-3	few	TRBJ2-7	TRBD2	TGTGCCAGCAGCTTAGGCGGGAGAGGATCCGAGCAGTACTTC	CASSLGGRGSEQYF
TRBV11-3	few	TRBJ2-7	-	TGTGCCAGCAGCTTAGAATTAGCGCTCTACGAGCAGTACTTC	CASSLELALYEQYF
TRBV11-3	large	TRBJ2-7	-	TGTGCCAGCAGCCGCCTAAGGGTCTACTCCTACGAGCAGTACTTC	CASSRLRVYSYEQYF
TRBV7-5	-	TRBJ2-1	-	TGTGCCAGCAGCCCCTTGGGGGACTCCTACAATGAGCAGTTCTTC	CASSPLGDSYNEQFF
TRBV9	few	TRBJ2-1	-	TGTGCCAGCAGCGCACCTGGCTACAATGAGCAGTTCTTC	CASSAPGYNEQFF
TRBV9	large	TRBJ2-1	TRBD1	TGTGCCAGCAGCGTTAGACAGGGGAACTACAATGAGCAGTTCTTC	CASSVRQGNYNEQFF
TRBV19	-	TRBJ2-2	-	TGTGCCAGTAGGGCATATGGGGGAGGTGACGGGGAGCTGTTTTTT	CASRAYGGGDGELFF
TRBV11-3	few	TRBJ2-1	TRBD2	TGTGCCAGCAGCTTGCGGGTTACTAGCGGACTCTACAATGAGCAGTTCTTC	CASSLRVTSGLYNEQFF
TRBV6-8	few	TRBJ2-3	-	TGTGCCAGCAGTTACGGGACAGATACGCAGTATTTT	CASSYGTDTQYF
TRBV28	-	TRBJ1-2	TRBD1	TGTGCCAGCAGTTCCCTCGGACAGGGTGGTTTAGTGCATGGCTACACCTTC	CASSSLGQGGLVHGYTF
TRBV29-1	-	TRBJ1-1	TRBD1	TGCAGCTTTCCCGGGACAGAGCACACTGAAGCTTTCTTT	CSFPGTEHTEAFF
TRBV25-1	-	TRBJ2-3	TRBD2	TGTGCCAGCGGACTCGGGGCGGGGGAAACAGATACGCAGTATTTT	CASGLGAGETDTQYF
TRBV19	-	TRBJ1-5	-	TGTGCCAGTAGTATAGGACAGGATCTTCTCTTTGACAATCAGCCCCAGCATTTT	CASSIGQDLLFDNQPQHF
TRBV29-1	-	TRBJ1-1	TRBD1	TGCAGCGTTGGGATAGGACAGGGGGCCGGGGCTTTCTTT	CSVGIGQGAGAFF
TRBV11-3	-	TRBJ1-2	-	TGTGCCAGCAGCTTTCCACGTGGCCTACCCGATGCTTATGGCTACACCTTC	CASSFPRGLPDAYGYTF
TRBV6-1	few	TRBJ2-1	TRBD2	TGTGCCAGCAGTGAAGCGCGGTGGAGCGGGAGATGGGACAATGAGCAGTTCTTC	CASSEARWSGRWDNEQFF
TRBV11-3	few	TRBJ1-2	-	TGTGCCAGCAGCGCGCGTGGGGAGGGGCGTTATGGCTACACCTTC	CASSARGEGRYGYTF
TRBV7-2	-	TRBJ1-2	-	TGTGCCAGCAGCTACAACGGACAGACTGGCTACACCTTC	CASSYNGQTGYTF
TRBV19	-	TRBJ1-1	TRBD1	TGTGCCAGTACCGGGGACGGGACAGGGCTCCCTGAAGCTTTCTTT	CASTGDGTGLPEAFF
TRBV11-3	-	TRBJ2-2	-	TGTGCCAGCAGCTTAGAAGTGGCCGCCGGGGAGCTGTTTTTT	CASSLEVAAGELFF
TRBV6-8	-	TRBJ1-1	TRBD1	TGTGCCAGCAGTTCTGGACAGGGGGTGACAATTTACACTGAAGCTTTCTTT	CASSSGQGVTIYTEAFF